The 30 T cell receptor beta chains below were found in one sample sequenced in a study of T-cell memory formation after mild COVID-19. TCRdb reanalysed the 5' RACE reads using MiXCR and keeps one entry per CDR3 protein. This repertoire shows 560,000 or so distinct CDR3 sequences, 17% found once; its top ten account for roughly 7.7%. The material sequenced was PBMCs or a T cell subset sorted from them (not recorded which). These TCRs come from an adult woman who had mild COVID-19 (a few samples of this study predate the infection). Cell type and time point are not known.

This CDR3 is CASSLWTGGPEETQYF. Written as DNA, the CDR3 is TGTGCCAGCAGCTTATGGACAGGGGGCCCGGAAGAGACCCAGTACTTC. This rearrangement joins TRBV11-3 to TRBJ2-5, with 11 bases identical to TRBD1. The CDR3 loop spans 16 amino acids. Unmatched junction bases numbered 5, after V lost 2 bases and J lost 3 bases. Looked up from germline, CDR1 is SGHNT and CDR2 is YENEEA.

This clonotype was seen only a few times. The chain links TRBV20-1 to TRBJ1-2, with 9 positions matching TRBD1. V lost 5 bases, J lost 5 bases, and 9 bases stayed unmatched. The length of the CDR3 is 14 residues. Germline assignment: CDR1 DFQATT and CDR2 SNEGSKA (reference sequence). The CDR3 DNA reads TGCAGTGCTTCCCGGGACAGGGCGGCATATGGCTACACCTTC. This translates into CSASRDRAAYGYTF.

The J gene is TRBJ2-3, the V gene TRBV5-6, with D tentatively TRBD1 (6 bases). The length of the CDR3 is 17 residues. Trimming removed 4 bases from V and 2 bases from J, with 20 bases in between. Per germline, CDR1 SGHDT and CDR2 YYEEEE. The CDR3, as DNA: TGTGCCAGCAGCCGCCTCCCCGGGACATGGGACACAGATACGCAGTATTTT. Translation gives CASSRLPGTWDTDTQYF.

The chain has TRBV18 and TRBJ1-2; no clear D gene. The CDR3 is made up of 14 amino acids. Germline assignment: CDR1 KGHSH and CDR2 LQKENI. Trimming shortened V by 1 base and J by 4 bases, and 10 bases separated the two germline ends. The CDR3 coding sequence is TGTGCCAGCTCACCACAGGATTTGGGCTATGGCTACACCTTC. Residues: CASSPQDLGYGYTF.

This chain links TRBV9 with TRBJ2-5; the D gene is possibly TRBD2 (5 bases). CDR1 is SGDLS and CDR2 is YYNGEE in the germline V gene. This CDR3 has 14 residues. V lost 1 base, J lost 3 bases, and 10 bases lay in between. The CDR3 loop reads CASSVTPGEETQYF. The CDR3 DNA follows: TGTGCCAGCAGCGTAACACCCGGGGAAGAGACCCAGTACTTC.

The chain carries TRBV7-3 and TRBJ2-2, with D possibly being TRBD2 (6 bases). CDR1 is SGHTA, CDR2 FQGTGA, per germline. With 2 bases removed from V and 6 bases from J, the gap between germline ends came to 10 bases. CDR3 size: 14 residues. Written as DNA, the CDR3 is TGTGCCAGCAGCTTAGCCGCGGGGCCCGGGGAGCTGTTTTTT. Its translation is CASSLAAGPGELFF.

DNA for the CDR3: TGTGCCAGCAGCTTAGACCCTGACAGGTCGAACACTGAAGCTTTCTTT. It codes for CASSLDPDRSNTEAFF. V is TRBV11-2 and J is TRBJ1-1; tentative D call: TRBD1 (6 bases). V dropped 0 bases and J dropped 1 base, with 12 bases sitting between them. CDR3 length: 16 amino acids. Germline V gives CDR1 SGHAT, CDR2 FQNNGV.

The sample holds a few counts of this clonotype. The chain joins TRBV7-9 to TRBJ2-7, with D uncertain. The CDR3 is 13 amino acids. V was pared by 8 bases and J by 1 base, with 12 bases between. Looked up from germline, CDR1 is SEHNR and CDR2 is FQNEAQ (reference sequence). The DNA of the CDR3 is TGTGCCAGCGGAGTCAGCTCGTCCTACGAGCAGTACTTC. This gives the protein CASGVSSSYEQYF.

The genes are TRBV20-1 and TRBJ1-5, with 7 positions matching TRBD1. The CDR3 length is 13 residues. Germline V gene sequence: CDR1 DFQATT, CDR2 SNEGSKA (reference sequence). Here the CDR3 reads CSAGRQGDQPQHF. The CDR3 DNA sequence: TGCAGCGCTGGGAGACAGGGAGATCAGCCCCAGCATTTT.

V gene TRBV6-1 combines with J gene TRBJ2-3; D unresolved. Deletions cut 4 bases from V and 0 bases from J, with 11 bases between. The length of the CDR3 is 15 residues. Looked up from germline, CDR1 is MNHNS and CDR2 is SASEGT. The DNA for the CDR3 is TGTGCCAGCAGTGTTGGGCATTTTAGCACAGATACGCAGTATTTT. Translated, it gives CASSVGHFSTDTQYF.

The J gene is TRBJ1-3, the V gene TRBV18; possible D gene TRBD1, 5 bases. V was pared by 3 bases and J by 8 bases, with 14 bases between. Germline V gives CDR1 KGHSH, CDR2 LQKENI. The CDR3 runs 14 residues. For the CDR3, the DNA is TGTGCCAGCTCACCTTCGGGACCGGGAGACACCATATATTTT. As protein: CASSPSGPGDTIYF.

This clonotype was seen just once. The genes are TRBV5-6 and TRBJ1-6; D may be TRBD1 (5 bases). V lost 2 bases and J lost 6, with 12 bases in between. Germline V gene sequence: CDR1 SGHDT, CDR2 YYEEEE. The CDR3 has 15 residues. The CDR3 DNA sequence: TGTGCCAGCAGCTTCGTCGGCCAGGGTAATTCACCCCTCCACTTT. This codes for CASSFVGQGNSPLHF.

This clonotype was seen more than once but under ten times. The V gene is TRBV11-2, the J gene TRBJ2-1; 7 positions agree with TRBD1. V was pared by 6 bases and J by 9 bases, with 5 bases of the junction left unmatched. Germline V lookup: CDR1 SGHAT, CDR2 FQNNGV. The CDR3 spans 12 residues. CDR3 region: CASRSTGVEQFF. The CDR3 DNA follows: TGTGCCAGCAGATCCACAGGGGTTGAGCAGTTCTTC.

V is TRBV25-1 and J is TRBJ1-5; 11 nucleotides align to TRBD1. The germline gives CDR1 MGHDK, CDR2 SYGVNS. V was clipped by 5 bases and J by 6 bases; unmatched bases: 6. The CDR3 is made up of 15 amino acids. CDR3 residues: CASSTGTGGSQPQHF. CDR3 sequence (DNA): TGTGCCAGCAGTACCGGGACAGGGGGAAGTCAGCCCCAGCATTTT.

In this sample, this clonotype turned up many times. The chain is built from TRBV2 and TRBJ2-7, with D tentatively TRBD2 (5 bases). The CDR3 sequence is 17 residues long. Trimming left V 2 bases short and J 3 bases short, with 20 bases between. CDR1 and CDR2 from the germline V gene are SNHLY and FYNNEI. CDR3 in amino acids: CASSERGLVLRFYEQYF. The DNA for the CDR3 is TGTGCCAGCAGTGAAAGAGGGCTAGTTCTCCGTTTCTACGAGCAGTACTTC.

This clonotype was counted a few times. The genes are TRBV20-1 and TRBJ2-3, with TRBD2 matching 7 bases. V trimming: 3 bases; J trimming: 5 bases; junction bases outside the gene matches: 8. This CDR3 region has 14 residues. Germline V gene data show CDR1 as DFQATT and CDR2 as SNEGSKA (reference sequence). In DNA form, the CDR3 reads TGCAGTGCTAGTTCGACGGGAGGAGTAGATACGCAGTATTTT. This sequence encodes CSASSTGGVDTQYF.

The V and J genes are TRBV20-1 and TRBJ1-2; maybe TRBD1 (6 bases). The CDR3 totals 11 residues. CDR1 DFQATT and CDR2 SNEGSKA come from the germline V gene (reference sequence). V gave up 6 bases and J gave up 8 bases, with 13 bases separating them. The CDR3 here is CSAVGGEGYTF. The CDR3 coding sequence is TGCAGTGCCGTGGGGGGCGAAGGCTACACCTTC.

This clonotype showed up just a few times. The chain carries TRBV5-1 and TRBJ2-2; unclear D gene. The germline gives CDR1 SGHRS, CDR2 YFSETQ. Trimming stripped 0 bases from V and 4 bases from J, with 7 bases between. The CDR3 extends over 14 amino acids. CDR3 protein: CASSLDPGTGELFF. In nucleotides, the CDR3 is TGCGCCAGCAGCTTGGATCCAGGCACCGGGGAGCTGTTTTTT.

The chain couples TRBV11-3 to TRBJ2-3; 11 nucleotides agree with TRBD2. The germline V gene encodes CDR1 SGHNT and CDR2 YENEEA. The V segment lost 5 bases and the J segment 2 bases; nucleotides outside the gene matches: 9. This CDR3 spans 17 amino acids. The chain's CDR3 is CASSQGRTSGFTDTQYF. Here the CDR3 DNA reads TGTGCCAGCAGCCAAGGACGGACTAGCGGGTTCACAGATACGCAGTATTTT.

This clonotype turned up a few times. This chain joins TRBV6-5 and TRBJ1-1; D is unresolved. V gave up 6 bases and J gave up 0 bases, with 14 bases separating them. The length of the CDR3 is 15 residues. The germline gives CDR1 MNHEY, CDR2 SVGAGI. Written as DNA, the CDR3 is TGTGCCAGCAGACGCCAAATGGTTTTGAACACTGAAGCTTTCTTT. This codes for CASRRQMVLNTEAFF.

The V gene is TRBV18, the J gene TRBJ2-7; D gene unclear. Trimming shortened V by 3 bases and J by 3 bases, and 12 bases separated the two germline ends. This CDR3 has 14 amino acids. The germline V gene has CDR1 KGHSH and CDR2 LQKENI. The CDR3 nucleotides read TGTGCCAGCTCACCGGAATCCAAACTCTACGAGCAGTACTTC. Translating it yields CASSPESKLYEQYF. Looking up the rest from reference TRBV18 and TRBJ2-7 gives the full variable domain: NAGVMQNPRHLVRRRGQEARLRCSPMKGHSHVYWYRQLPEEGLKFMVYLQKENIIDESGMPKERFSAEFPKEGPSILRIQQVVRGDSAAYFCASSPESKLYEQYFGPGTRLTVT.

A few counts support this clonotype. This chain links TRBV10-3 with TRBJ1-5; the D is unclear. Per the germline V gene, CDR1 is ENHRY and CDR2 is SYGVKD. CDR3 length equals 13 residues. V was shortened by 10 bases and J by 3 bases, with 13 bases between the two germline ends. The CDR3 loop reads CATTGSNNQPQHF. CDR3 nucleotides: TGTGCCACCACGGGGAGTAACAATCAGCCCCAGCATTTT.

V usage is TRBV7-3 and J usage is TRBJ2-1, with 7 nucleotides matching TRBD2. Trimming at V came to 5 bases and at J to 6 bases, leaving 10 bases not matched to a gene. The CDR3 spans 15 residues. The germline V gene encodes CDR1 SGHTA and CDR2 FQGTGA. The CDR3 DNA follows: TGTGCCAGCAGCCTTTCAGAGCGGGGAGGCAATGAGCAGTTCTTC. It codes for CASSLSERGGNEQFF. Using reference TRBV7-3 and TRBJ2-1 for the parts outside the CDR3, the full variable domain is GAGVSQTPSNKVTEKGKYVELRCDPISGHTALYWYRQSLGQGPEFLIYFQGTGAADDSGLPNDRFFAVRPEGSVSTLKIQRTERGDSAVYLCASSLSERGGNEQFFGPGTRLTVL.

This clonotype was observed a few times. As DNA, the CDR3 is TGCGCCAGCAGCCAGGTACAGGGAGTCCAAGAGACCCAGTACTTC. This codes for CASSQVQGVQETQYF. This chain links TRBV4-1 with TRBJ2-5; maybe TRBD1 (6 bases). The CDR3 sequence is 15 residues long. Germline assignment: CDR1 MGHRA and CDR2 YSYEKL. With 3 bases removed from V and 1 base from J, the gap between germline ends came to 12 bases.

V gene TRBV24-1 combines with J gene TRBJ2-1; D unresolved. The germline V gene encodes CDR1 KGHDR and CDR2 SFDVKD. The germline V and J ends were trimmed by 3 bases and 7 bases, with 9 bases remaining between them. The CDR3 spans 13 residues. The CDR3 region is CATSDPGLNEQFF. CDR3 bases: TGTGCCACCAGTGATCCCGGGTTGAATGAGCAGTTCTTC.

V usage is TRBV18 and J usage is TRBJ2-5, with 7 bases that match TRBD1. The V segment lost 3 bases and the J segment 5 bases; nucleotides outside the gene matches: 6. Germline V lookup: CDR1 KGHSH, CDR2 LQKENI. This CDR3 has 14 amino acids. DNA for the CDR3: TGTGCCAGCTCACCCGACAGGGCTCTGGAGACCCAGTACTTC. It yields the protein CASSPDRALETQYF.

This clonotype has more than one count but fewer than ten. The chain combines TRBV7-9 with TRBJ2-6, with TRBD1 matching over 7 bases. The CDR3 loop spans 15 amino acids. The germline gives CDR1 SEHNR, CDR2 FQNEAQ (reference sequence). The ends lost 6 bases at V and 2 bases at J; junction bases unmatched: 4. The CDR3 sequence: CASSLGQAGANVLTF. The CDR3 DNA follows: TGTGCCAGCAGTCTCGGACAGGCTGGGGCCAACGTCCTGACTTTC.

This clonotype was observed many times. This rearrangement joins TRBV7-9 to TRBJ2-5; D possibly corresponds to TRBD2 (6 bases). Trimming left V 2 bases short and J 5 bases short, with 15 bases between. The germline CDR1 and CDR2 sequences are SEHNR and FQNEAQ (reference sequence). The CDR3 is 15 residues long. CDR3 DNA sequence: TGTGCCAGCAGCTTAATAGGGACTTCCACGGAGACCCAGTACTTC. Amino acids: CASSLIGTSTETQYF.

This sequence joins TRBV5-4 and TRBJ2-3; 8 nucleotides line up with TRBD2. The V and J ends lost 10 bases and 4 bases, in that order; junction bases with no gene match: 8. Germline V CDR1 and CDR2: SGHNT, YYREEE (reference sequence). This CDR3 is 13 amino acids long. CDR3 residues: CAAGTSRADTQYF. CDR3 bases: TGTGCCGCGGGGACTAGTCGGGCAGATACGCAGTATTTT.

The V and J genes are TRBV27 and TRBJ2-3; D possibly corresponds to TRBD1 (5 bases). The V gene's germline CDR1 is MNHEY and CDR2 SMNVEV (reference sequence). V lost 5 bases and J lost 6, with 15 bases in between. The length of the CDR3 is 14 residues. The CDR3 bases are TGTGCCAGCAGTCGGACAAACTTAGGGGATACGCAGTATTTT. This codes for CASSRTNLGDTQYF.